This T cell receptor (beta chain) was observed in a study of blood T cell repertoires in COVID-19. As for the study in general: Whether acute or convalescent, the COVID-19 samples came from the United States, Italy and Spain. Sources were T cells, B-cell-depleted T cells, or PBMCs; the material itself was cDNA or gDNA.

Methods used by the authors: Amplification with reference gene primers provided the estimates of nucleated cell counts. Using immunoSEQ multiplex PCR, the repertoire was profiled, and TCRdb retains in-frame clones only, with some absent. D and trimming come from the DNA, and the V and J calls and clone size come from that table. The sample consists of about 200,000 clones, approximately 87% of them appearing once. V trimming: 7 bases; J trimming: 4 bases; junction bases outside the gene matches: 7. This CDR3 region has 14 residues. Germline V lookup: CDR1 MDHEN, CDR2 SYDVKM. This sequence was found in a woman between 50 and 59 years old with acute or convalescent COVID-19. Sequencing was done on a sample of peripheral blood. V is TRBV28 and J is TRBJ1-5, with TRBD1 matching 7 bases. The CDR3 spells CASKPGQPNQPQHF. The CDR3 DNA follows: TGTGCCAGCAAACCGGGACAGCCGAATCAGCCCCAGCATTTT. Combining the CDR3 with reference TRBV28 and TRBJ1-5 gives the whole variable domain DVKVTQSSRYLVKRTGEKVFLECVQDMDHENMFWYRQDPGLGLRLIYFSYDVKMKEKGDIPEGYSVSREKKERFSLILESASTNQTSMYLCASKPGQPNQPQHFGDGTRLSIL.